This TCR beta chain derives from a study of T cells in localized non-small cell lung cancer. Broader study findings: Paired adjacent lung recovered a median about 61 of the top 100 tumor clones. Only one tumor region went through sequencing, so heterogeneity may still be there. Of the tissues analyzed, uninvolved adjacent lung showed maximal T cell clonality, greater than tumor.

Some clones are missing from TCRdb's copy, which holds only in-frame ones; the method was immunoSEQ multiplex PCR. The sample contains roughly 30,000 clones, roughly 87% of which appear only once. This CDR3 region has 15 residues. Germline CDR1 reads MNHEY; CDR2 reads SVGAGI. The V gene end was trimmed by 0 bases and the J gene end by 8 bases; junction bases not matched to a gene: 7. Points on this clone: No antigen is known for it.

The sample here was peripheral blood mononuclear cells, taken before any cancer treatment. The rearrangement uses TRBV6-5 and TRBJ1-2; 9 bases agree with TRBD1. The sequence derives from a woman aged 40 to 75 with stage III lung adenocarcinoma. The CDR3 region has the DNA TGTGCCAGCAGTTACTCCTACAGGGGGCAGAAAGGCTACACCTTC. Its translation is CASSYSYRGQKGYTF.